This T cell receptor (beta chain) was captured in a study of OX40 agonist ivuxolimab in advanced cancers. Study-level findings and limits: Those patients achieving a partial response at 0.1-3.0 mg/kg showed among the lowest clonal expansion. Some nonresponders likewise displayed low normalized T-cell clonal expansion.

This clone was counted a single time. Antigen unknown. Baseline, cycle 4 day 1, and cycle 7 day 1 were the blood sampling points. The assay was immunoSEQ multiplex PCR, and TCRdb's table has in-frame clones only and misses some. The sample lists 57,000 or so clones; 75% to 90% were seen once. Trimming cost V 3 bases and J 8 bases, with 11 bases left between them. This CDR3 has 12 amino acids. Looked up from germline, CDR1 is SGDLS and CDR2 is YYNGEE. The TCR was taken from an adult with an advanced solid tumor such as melanoma, head and neck, liver or kidney cancer. Sample: CD4+ or CD8+ T cells sorted from blood, taken in a trial of the OX40 agonist ivuxolimab. The chain carries TRBV9 and TRBJ1-2; D gene uncertain. CDR3 loop: CASSATYRGYTF. In nucleotides, the CDR3 is TGTGCCAGCAGCGCCACATATCGGGGCTACACCTTC.